One sample yielded the 9 T cell receptor beta chains listed below, sequenced in a study of blood T cells in healthy people across ages. Then a second PCR, running roughly 7 to 11 cycles, was carried out with a sample-barcoded 5' primer and a J-beta primer mix. Via MiXCR, TCRdb re-called the 5' RACE reads, giving one row per CDR3 protein. The sample has some 790,000 distinct CDR3 sequences; about 30% are singletons. Sequenced: blood. These receptor sequences come from a woman of 80 years or more in good health.

This clonotype was observed many times. The V call is TRBV5-5, the J call TRBJ2-7; tentatively, D is TRBD2 (5 bases). This CDR3 is built from 15 residues. Germline V CDR1 and CDR2: SGHKS, YYEKEE (reference sequence). Between the trimmed V and J ends, which lost 1 base and 0 bases, there was a span of 11 bases. The CDR3 nucleotides read TGTGCCAGCAGCTTGCTTTCGGGGAGCTCCTACGAGCAGTACTTC. This sequence encodes CASSLLSGSSYEQYF.

CDR3 nucleotide sequence: TGCGCCAGCAGTGACCGGACAGGGCTGGGTGTCTATGAGCAGTTCTTC. Amino acid sequence: CASSDRTGLGVYEQFF. This sequence joins TRBV10-1 and TRBJ2-1; TRBD1 aligns across 8 bases. CDR1 and CDR2 from the germline V gene are WNHNN and SYGVQD (reference sequence). V shed 3 bases, J shed 8 bases, and the junction held 12 bases outside the gene matches. The CDR3 contains 16 residues.

The rearrangement joins TRBV27 to TRBJ1-6; TRBD1 aligns across 7 bases. The CDR3 contains 14 residues. V lost 9 bases and J lost 10; bases outside the gene matches: 12. The germline V gene has CDR1 MNHEY and CDR2 SMNVEV (reference sequence). CDR3 in amino acids: CASRFTGERSPLHF. In nucleotides, the CDR3 is TGTGCCAGTCGGTTCACAGGGGAAAGATCACCCCTCCACTTT.

To note about this clonotype: A read error may explain this, as a much larger clone is one base away. This chain connects TRBV2 to TRBJ2-1, with D perhaps TRBD2 (6 bases). Germline V lookup: CDR1 SNHLY, CDR2 FYNNEI. CDR3 size: 14 residues. In nucleotides, the CDR3 is TGTGCCAGCAGCCGGGACTTTTCCTACAATCAGCAGTTCTTC. Translation: CASSRDFSYNQQFF.

The DNA for the CDR3 is TGTGCCAGCAGCTCCCGGGACGGGGGCTACGAGCAGTACTTC. Translating it yields CASSSRDGGYEQYF. The rearrangement joins TRBV7-2 to TRBJ2-7; possibly TRBD2 for D (6 bases). There are 14 residues in the CDR3. V was clipped by 4 bases and J by 3 bases, with 13 bases between them. Germline V CDR1 and CDR2: SGHTA, FQGNSA.

The table lists this clonotype with a few counts. The rearrangement uses TRBV3-1 and TRBJ2-3; TRBD2 aligns across 13 bases. Germline values: CDR1 LGHDT, CDR2 YNNKEL (reference sequence). The V gene end was trimmed by 4 bases and the J gene end by 4 bases; junction bases not matched to a gene: 11. The CDR3 consists of 18 residues. The CDR3 here is CASSLLYTSGGAPDTQYF. CDR3 DNA: TGTGCCAGCAGCCTCCTCTACACTAGCGGGGGGGCGCCAGATACGCAGTATTTT.

Details on this clonotype: A far bigger clonotype differs at one base, so this is likely a read error. The chain has TRBV3-1 and TRBJ1-2; TRBD1 might be the D (6 bases). This CDR3 has 13 residues. Germline V CDR1 and CDR2: LGHDT, YNNKEL (reference sequence). The CDR3 DNA reads as TGTACCAGCAGCCCAACAGGGTACTATGGCTACACCTTC. It is translated as CTSSPTGYYGYTF.

Notes on this clonotype: A much larger clone differs by one base, so this may be a read error. The rearrangement uses TRBV20-1 and TRBJ2-7, with D possibly called TRBD1 or TRBD2 (5 bases each). The J call may be mistaken, given a closer DNA end match to TRBJ2-5. The CDR3 runs 15 residues. From germline, CDR1 is DFQATT and CDR2 SNEGSKA (reference sequence). The CDR3 DNA sequence: TGCAGTGCTAGAGAGTGCAGCTGGGGGCAAGAGACCCAGTACTTC. Its protein is CSARECSWGQETQYF.

Notes on this clonotype: A much bigger clone sits one base away, suggesting this may be a read error. The chain is built from TRBV9 and TRBJ2-1; a weak D match, TRBD1 (5 bases). The J call may be faulty, since TRBJ2-7 better matches the DNA end. The CDR3 length is 14 residues. CDR1 is SGDLS, CDR2 YYNGEE, per germline. CDR3 DNA sequence: TGTGCCAGCAGCGTTCAGGGATCTAAAAATGAGCAGTACTTC. The encoded protein is CASSVQGSKNEQYF.